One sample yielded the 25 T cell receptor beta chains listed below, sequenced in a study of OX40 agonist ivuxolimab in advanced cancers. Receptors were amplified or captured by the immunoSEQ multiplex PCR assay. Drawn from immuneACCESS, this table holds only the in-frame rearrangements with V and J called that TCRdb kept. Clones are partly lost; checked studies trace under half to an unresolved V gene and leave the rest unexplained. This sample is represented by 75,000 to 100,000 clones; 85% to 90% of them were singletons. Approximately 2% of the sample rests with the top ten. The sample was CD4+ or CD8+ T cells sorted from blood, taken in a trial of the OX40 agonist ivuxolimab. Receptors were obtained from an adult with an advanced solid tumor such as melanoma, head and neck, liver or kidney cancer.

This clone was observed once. The CDR3 DNA reads TGTGCCAGCACAGATTACCTTTCCGTCCCCGAGCAGTACTTC. It encodes CASTDYLSVPEQYF. V usage is TRBV28 and J usage is TRBJ2-7; D not resolved. Germline-derived CDR1 and CDR2 are MDHEN and SYDVKM. The V end lost 7 bases, the J end lost 6 bases, and 19 bases lay between the germline ends. The CDR3 is 14 residues long. Variable domain in full (rest from reference TRBV28 and TRBJ2-7): DVKVTQSSRYLVKRTGEKVFLECVQDMDHENMFWYRQDPGLGLRLIYFSYDVKMKEKGDIPEGYSVSREKKERFSLILESASTNQTSMYLCASTDYLSVPEQYFGPGTRLTVT.

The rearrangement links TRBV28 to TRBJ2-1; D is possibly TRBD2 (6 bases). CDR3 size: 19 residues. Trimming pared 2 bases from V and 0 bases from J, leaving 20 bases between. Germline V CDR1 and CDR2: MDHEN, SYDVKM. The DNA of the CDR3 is TGTGCCAGCAGTTTAAGGCGGGACTCCTCGCCCCACTCCTACAATGAGCAGTTCTTC. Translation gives CASSLRRDSSPHSYNEQFF.

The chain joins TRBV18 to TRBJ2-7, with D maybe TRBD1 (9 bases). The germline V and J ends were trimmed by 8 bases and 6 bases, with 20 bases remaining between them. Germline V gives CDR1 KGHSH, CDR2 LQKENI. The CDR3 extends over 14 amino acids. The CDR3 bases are TGTGCCAGCCGGGGGGGGACAGGGAAGATCGAGCAGTACTTC. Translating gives CASRGGTGKIEQYF.

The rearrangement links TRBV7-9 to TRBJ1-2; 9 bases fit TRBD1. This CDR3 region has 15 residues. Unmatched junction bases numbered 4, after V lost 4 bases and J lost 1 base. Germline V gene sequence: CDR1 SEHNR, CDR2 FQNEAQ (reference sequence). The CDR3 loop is CASSSGQGVNYGYTF. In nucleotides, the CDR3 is TGTGCCAGCAGCTCGGGACAGGGAGTTAACTATGGCTACACCTTC.

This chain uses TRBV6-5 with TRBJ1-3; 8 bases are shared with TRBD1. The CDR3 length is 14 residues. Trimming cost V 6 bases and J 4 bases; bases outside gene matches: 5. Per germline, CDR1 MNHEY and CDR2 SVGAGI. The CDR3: CASRLQGAGNTIYF. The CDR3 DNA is TGTGCCAGCAGGCTTCAGGGGGCGGGAAACACCATATATTTT.

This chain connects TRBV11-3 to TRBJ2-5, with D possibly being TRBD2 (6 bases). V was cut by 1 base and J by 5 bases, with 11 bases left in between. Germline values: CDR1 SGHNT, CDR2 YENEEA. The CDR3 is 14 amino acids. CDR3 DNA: TGTGCCAGCAGCTTAGGATATGGGGGGGAGACCCAGTACTTC. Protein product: CASSLGYGGETQYF.

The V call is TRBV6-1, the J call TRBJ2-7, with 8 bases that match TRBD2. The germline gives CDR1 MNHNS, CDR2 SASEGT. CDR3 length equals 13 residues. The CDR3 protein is CAGAGLGTYEQYF. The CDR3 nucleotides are TGTGCTGGGGCGGGACTAGGGACCTACGAGCAGTACTTC.

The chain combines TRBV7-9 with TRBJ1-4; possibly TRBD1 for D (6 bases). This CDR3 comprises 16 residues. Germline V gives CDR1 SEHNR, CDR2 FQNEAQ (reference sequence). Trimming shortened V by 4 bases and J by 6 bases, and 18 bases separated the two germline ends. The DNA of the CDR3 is TGTGCCAGCAGCTCCATGTTGGTAGGGGGGGATGAAAAACTGTTTTTT. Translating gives CASSSMLVGGDEKLFF.

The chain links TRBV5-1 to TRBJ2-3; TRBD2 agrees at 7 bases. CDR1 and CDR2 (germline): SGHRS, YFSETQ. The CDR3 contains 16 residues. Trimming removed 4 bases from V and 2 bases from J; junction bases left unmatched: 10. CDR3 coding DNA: TGCGCCAGCAGCCTGGGGTCCAGCGGGACCACAGATACGCAGTATTTT. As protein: CASSLGSSGTTDTQYF.

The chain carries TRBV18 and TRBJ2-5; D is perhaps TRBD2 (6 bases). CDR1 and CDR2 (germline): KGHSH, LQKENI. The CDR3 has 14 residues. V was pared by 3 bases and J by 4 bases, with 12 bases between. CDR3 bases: TGTGCCAGCTCACCCAGCGGAGCGGGAGAGACCCAGTACTTC. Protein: CASSPSGAGETQYF.

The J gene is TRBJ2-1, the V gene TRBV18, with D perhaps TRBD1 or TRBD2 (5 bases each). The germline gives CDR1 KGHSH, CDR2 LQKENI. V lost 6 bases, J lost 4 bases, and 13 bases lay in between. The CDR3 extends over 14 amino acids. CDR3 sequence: CASSGTFEYNEQFF. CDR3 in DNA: TGTGCCAGCTCGGGGACCTTCGAGTACAATGAGCAGTTCTTC.

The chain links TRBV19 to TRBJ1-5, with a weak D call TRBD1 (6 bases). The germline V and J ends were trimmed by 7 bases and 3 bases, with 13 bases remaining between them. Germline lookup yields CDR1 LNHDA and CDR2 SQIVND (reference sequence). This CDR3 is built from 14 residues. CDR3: CASTSGEINQPQHF. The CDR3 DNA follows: TGTGCCAGTACCTCAGGGGAGATCAATCAGCCCCAGCATTTT.

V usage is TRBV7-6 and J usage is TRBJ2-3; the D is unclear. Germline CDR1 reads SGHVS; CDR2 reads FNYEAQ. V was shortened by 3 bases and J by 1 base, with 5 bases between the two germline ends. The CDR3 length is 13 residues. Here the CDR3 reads CASSLGRTDTQYF. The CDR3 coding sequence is TGTGCCAGCAGCTTGGGTCGCACAGATACGCAGTATTTT.

DNA of the CDR3: TGTGCCAGCAGGAATGTCAGGGCTCCAACTAATGAAAAACTGTTTTTT. Its translation: CASRNVRAPTNEKLFF. The rearrangement joins TRBV2 to TRBJ1-4; D may be TRBD1 (5 bases). CDR1 is SNHLY, CDR2 FYNNEI, per germline. V lost 6 bases, J lost 0 bases, and 14 bases lay in between. This CDR3 spans 16 amino acids. The complete variable domain, with remaining parts taken from reference TRBV2 and TRBJ1-4, reads EPEVTQTPSHQVTQMGQEVILRCVPISNHLYFYWYRQILGQKVEFLVSFYNNEISEKSEIFDDQFSVERPDGSNFTLKIRSTKLEDSAMYFCASRNVRAPTNEKLFFGSGTQLSVL.

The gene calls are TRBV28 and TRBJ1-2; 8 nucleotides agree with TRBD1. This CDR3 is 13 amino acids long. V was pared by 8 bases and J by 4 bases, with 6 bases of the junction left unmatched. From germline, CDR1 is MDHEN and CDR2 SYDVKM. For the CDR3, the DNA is TGTGCCAGCTTCGGACAGGGCTTCTATGGCTACACCTTC. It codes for CASFGQGFYGYTF.

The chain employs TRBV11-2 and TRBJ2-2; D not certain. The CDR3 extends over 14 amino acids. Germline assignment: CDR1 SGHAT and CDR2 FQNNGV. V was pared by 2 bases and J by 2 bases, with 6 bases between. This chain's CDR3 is CASSLFVNTGELFF. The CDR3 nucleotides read TGTGCCAGCAGCTTATTTGTAAACACCGGGGAGCTGTTTTTT.

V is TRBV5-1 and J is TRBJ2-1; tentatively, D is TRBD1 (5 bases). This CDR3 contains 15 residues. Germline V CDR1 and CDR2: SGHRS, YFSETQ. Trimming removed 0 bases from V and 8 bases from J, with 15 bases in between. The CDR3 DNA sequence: TGCGCCAGCAGCTTGGCATCAGGGTTCGACCATGAGCAGTTCTTC. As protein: CASSLASGFDHEQFF.

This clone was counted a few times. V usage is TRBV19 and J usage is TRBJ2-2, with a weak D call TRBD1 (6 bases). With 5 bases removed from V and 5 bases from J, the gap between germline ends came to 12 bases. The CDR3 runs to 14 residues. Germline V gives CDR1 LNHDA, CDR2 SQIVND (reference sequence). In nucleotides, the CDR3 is TGTGCCAGTAGTGAACAGGGTGGTACCGGGGAGCTGTTTTTT. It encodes CASSEQGGTGELFF. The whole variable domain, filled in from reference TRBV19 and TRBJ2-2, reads DGGITQSPKYLFRKEGQNVTLSCEQNLNHDAMYWYRQDPGQGLRLIYYSQIVNDFQKGDIAEGYSVSREKKESFPLTVTSAQKNPTAFYLCASSEQGGTGELFFGEGSRLTVL.

In DNA form, the CDR3 reads TGCGCCAGCAGCTTCTCGGGAGGGCCGCGAGAGACCCAGTACTTC. This gives the protein CASSFSGGPRETQYF. This chain links TRBV5-1 with TRBJ2-5; 8 positions match TRBD2. CDR3 length: 15 residues. Germline-derived CDR1 and CDR2 are SGHRS and YFSETQ. With V trimmed by 2 bases and J by 4 bases, 7 bases remained unmatched.

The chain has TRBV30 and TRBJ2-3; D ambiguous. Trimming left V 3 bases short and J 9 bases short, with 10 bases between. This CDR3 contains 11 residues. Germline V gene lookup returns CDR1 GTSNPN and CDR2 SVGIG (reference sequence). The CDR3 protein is CAWSPGNTQYF. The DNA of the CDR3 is TGTGCCTGGAGCCCGGGTAACACGCAGTATTTT.

As DNA, the CDR3 is TGTGCCAGCAGCTTAGTTGGGGCTTCATACAATGAGCAGTTCTTC. It encodes CASSLVGASYNEQFF. This rearrangement joins TRBV11-3 to TRBJ2-1; a possible D gene is TRBD1 (5 bases). Germline lookup yields CDR1 SGHNT and CDR2 YENEEA. Trimming left V 1 base short and J 4 bases short, with 11 bases between. CDR3 length equals 15 residues.

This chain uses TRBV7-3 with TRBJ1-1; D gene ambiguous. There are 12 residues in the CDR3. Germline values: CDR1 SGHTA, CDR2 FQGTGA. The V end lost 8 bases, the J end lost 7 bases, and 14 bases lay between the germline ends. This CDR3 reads CASLLSLVEAFF. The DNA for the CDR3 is TGTGCCAGCCTCCTAAGCCTTGTTGAAGCTTTCTTT. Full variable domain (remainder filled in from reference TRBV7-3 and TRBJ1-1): GAGVSQTPSNKVTEKGKYVELRCDPISGHTALYWYRQSLGQGPEFLIYFQGTGAADDSGLPNDRFFAVRPEGSVSTLKIQRTERGDSAVYLCASLLSLVEAFFGQGTRLTVV.

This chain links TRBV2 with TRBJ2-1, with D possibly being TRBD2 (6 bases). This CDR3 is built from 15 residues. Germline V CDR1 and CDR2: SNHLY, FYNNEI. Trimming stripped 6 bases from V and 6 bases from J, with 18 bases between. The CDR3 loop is CASRTRQISPNEQFF. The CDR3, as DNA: TGTGCCAGCAGGACTAGGCAGATATCCCCCAATGAGCAGTTCTTC.

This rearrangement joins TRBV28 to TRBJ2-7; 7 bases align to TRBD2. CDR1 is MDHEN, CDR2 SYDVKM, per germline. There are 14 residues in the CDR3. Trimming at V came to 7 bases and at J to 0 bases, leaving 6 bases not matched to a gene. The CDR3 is CASIYSGNSYEQYF. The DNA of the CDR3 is TGTGCCAGCATTTACAGCGGGAACTCCTACGAGCAGTACTTC.

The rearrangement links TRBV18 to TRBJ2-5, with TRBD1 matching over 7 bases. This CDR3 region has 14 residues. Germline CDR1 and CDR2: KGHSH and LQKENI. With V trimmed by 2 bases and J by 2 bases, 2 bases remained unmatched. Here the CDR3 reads CASSPGDSQETQYF. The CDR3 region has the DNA TGTGCCAGCTCACCAGGGGACAGTCAAGAGACCCAGTACTTC. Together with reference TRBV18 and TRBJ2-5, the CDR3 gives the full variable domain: NAGVMQNPRHLVRRRGQEARLRCSPMKGHSHVYWYRQLPEEGLKFMVYLQKENIIDESGMPKERFSAEFPKEGPSILRIQQVVRGDSAAYFCASSPGDSQETQYFGPGTRLLVL.